This TCR beta chain was recorded in a study of early T cells in non-severe SARS-CoV-2 infection. The wider study: Chains were unpaired, as sequencing was done on bulk RNA from unsorted whole blood. Study-wide points: VDJdb matching, biased toward anti-spike CD8 responses, missed private and CD4 specificities.

Each cDNA molecule carried a unique molecular identifier. TCRdb re-called the 5' RACE reads through MiXCR, storing one row per CDR3 protein. The table has tens of thousands of distinct CDR3 sequences, 13% seen once. This clonotype was picked up one time. Its antigen is currently unknown. Germline V lookup: CDR1 LNHNV, CDR2 YYDKDF (reference sequence). Trimming took 0 bases from V and 0 from J, leaving 6 bases between them. The CDR3 runs to 15 residues. The sample comprised whole blood. This clonotype was sampled from an adult who was a healthcare worker with PCR-confirmed SARS-CoV-2 infection or an uninfected control (not recorded which). This chain joins TRBV15 and TRBJ2-1; D call uncertain. The CDR3 DNA reads as TGTGCCACCAGCAGAGATCAGAGCTCCTACAATGAGCAGTTCTTC. Translating gives CATSRDQSSYNEQFF.